These 10 T cell receptor beta chains originate from one sample sequenced in a study of beta chain features in type 1 diabetes. The study's findings and limits: Moderately but significantly shorter TCRB CDR3s were found in Type 1 diabetes patients in all four CD4+ subsets.

Expressed TCRB transcripts were sequenced after all isolated RNA was converted to cDNA. Assay: immunoSEQ multiplex PCR; the TCRdb copy retains only in-frame clones and omits some. Of some 330,000 clones detected, around 12% appear once; the ten largest clones hold 0.01%. These TCRs are of unknown antigen specificity. The source material was naive CD4+ T cells from blood. Source of these receptors: a woman younger than 30 with type 1 diabetes.

The CDR3: CASSRGRGPGGYTF. The CDR3 DNA follows: TGTGCCAGCAGCCGAGGGAGAGGGCCTGGCGGCTACACCTTC. V is TRBV11-2 and J is TRBJ1-2; no reliable D call. Germline V gives CDR1 SGHAT, CDR2 FQNNGV. V lost 5 bases, J lost 8 bases, and 18 bases lay in between. The CDR3 has 14 residues.

J is TRBJ2-5 and V is TRBV6-6; possible D gene TRBD2, 6 bases. Germline V gives CDR1 MNHNY, CDR2 SVGAGI (reference sequence). Trimming left V 0 bases short and J 12 bases short, with 8 bases between. There are 11 residues in the CDR3. The CDR3 region has the DNA TGTGCCAGCAGTTACTCTGCTAGCGAGTACTTC. This gives the protein CASSYSASEYF.

Here the CDR3 reads CASSEVQTGELFF. CDR3 in DNA: TGTGCCAGCAGTGAAGTTCAGACCGGGGAGCTGTTTTTT. The rearrangement links TRBV6-1 to TRBJ2-2; D is unresolved. The CDR3 has 13 residues. Trimming shortened V by 1 base and J by 5 bases, and 5 bases separated the two germline ends. The germline gives CDR1 MNHNS, CDR2 SASEGT.

The V call is TRBV7-2, the J call TRBJ2-5, with D unclear. V lost 4 bases to trimming and J lost 7 bases, with 7 bases between them. The germline V gene has CDR1 SGHTA and CDR2 FQGNSA. The CDR3 extends over 11 amino acids. The CDR3 region has the DNA TGTGCCAGCAGCTCTTCCGTGACCCAGTACTTC. It translates to CASSSSVTQYF.

CDR3 region: CASSQGEDQPQHF. CDR3 DNA: TGTGCCAGCAGCCAAGGAGAGGATCAGCCCCAGCATTTT. The V call is TRBV4-2, the J call TRBJ1-5; D is unresolved. This CDR3 is built from 13 residues. Germline values: CDR1 LGHNA, CDR2 YNFKEQ. Trimming left V 1 base short and J 5 bases short, with 6 bases between.

CDR3: CASSPTDRDNTEAFF. For the CDR3, the DNA is TGCGCCAGCAGCCCCACCGACAGGGACAACACTGAAGCTTTCTTT. This sequence joins TRBV4-3 and TRBJ1-1; 7 bases line up with TRBD1. The V gene end was trimmed by 4 bases and the J gene end by 2 bases; junction bases not matched to a gene: 7. The CDR3 consists of 15 residues. Germline CDR1 LGHNA, CDR2 YSLEER.

CDR3 protein: CSVALAGASYNEQFF. The CDR3 bases are TGCAGCGTTGCGCTAGCGGGGGCCTCTTACAATGAGCAGTTCTTC. The chain employs TRBV29-1 and TRBJ2-1; 10 bases fit TRBD2. The CDR3 sequence is 15 residues long. The germline V gene encodes CDR1 SQVTM and CDR2 ANQGSEA. J was trimmed by 4 bases and V by 4 bases; bases with no gene match: 7.

The chain combines TRBV2 with TRBJ2-7; D is ambiguous. Germline CDR1 reads SNHLY; CDR2 reads FYNNEI. V was clipped by 6 bases and J by 0 bases, with 9 bases between them. The CDR3 is 13 amino acids. The CDR3: CASRAGTSYEQYF. The CDR3 region has the DNA TGTGCCAGCAGGGCAGGAACCTCCTACGAGCAGTACTTC.

The table lists this clone with a few counts. The junction and the germline gene differ at one end; a read error may be behind it. The chain links TRBV7-7 to TRBJ2-5; a weak D match, TRBD2 (5 bases). The CDR3 length is 16 residues. Germline CDR1 and CDR2: SSHAT and FNYEAQ (reference sequence). Here the CDR3 reads CASSLQRAENGETQYF. Written as DNA, the CDR3 is TGTGCTAGCAGCTTGCAACGAGCGGAGAACGGAGAGACCCAGTACTTC.

The chain joins TRBV6-1 to TRBJ2-6; D not resolved. Per the germline V gene, CDR1 is MNHNS and CDR2 is SASEGT. This CDR3 contains 15 residues. V lost 10 bases, J lost 2 bases, and 15 bases lay in between. CDR3 protein: CATFPGVAGANVLTF. CDR3 in DNA: TGTGCCACATTCCCCGGAGTCGCTGGGGCCAACGTCCTGACTTTC.